Listed here are 28 T cell receptor beta chains from one sample, sequenced in a study of OX40 agonist ivuxolimab in advanced cancers. TCRdb's copy holds only in-frame clones and misses some; the assay was immunoSEQ multiplex PCR. The sample lists about 46,000 clones; about nine tenths were seen once. Sequencing used CD4+ or CD8+ T cells sorted from blood, obtained in a trial of the OX40 agonist ivuxolimab. The receptors come from an adult with an advanced solid tumor such as melanoma, head and neck, liver or kidney cancer.

V and J are TRBV7-6 and TRBJ2-1; weak D call: TRBD2 (7 bases). This CDR3 contains 15 residues. V was pared by 3 bases and J by 10 bases, with 19 bases between. Germline V lookup: CDR1 SGHVS, CDR2 FNYEAQ. The CDR3 region is CASSLGGRGSQEQFF. CDR3 coding DNA: TGTGCCAGCAGCTTGGGGGGGCGTGGTAGCCAAGAGCAGTTCTTC.

This chain connects TRBV10-3 to TRBJ1-1, with no clear D. Per the germline V gene, CDR1 is ENHRY and CDR2 is SYGVKD. Trimming took 5 bases from V and 1 from J, leaving 8 bases between them. This CDR3 has 13 residues. The CDR3 here is CAISTKGNTEAFF. CDR3 bases: TGTGCCATCAGTACCAAAGGGAACACTGAAGCTTTCTTT.

V and J are TRBV5-5 and TRBJ2-7; D possibly corresponds to TRBD1 (5 bases). In germline, CDR1 is SGHKS, CDR2 YYEKEE (reference sequence). This CDR3 region has 17 residues. Deletions cut 2 bases from V and 0 bases from J, with 18 bases between. The CDR3 spells CASSFGYFKQASYEQYF. Written as DNA, the CDR3 is TGTGCCAGCAGCTTTGGGTATTTTAAACAGGCCTCCTACGAGCAGTACTTC.

V is TRBV19 and J is TRBJ2-1; D might be TRBD1 (5 bases). The V gene lost 3 bases and the J gene lost 8 bases, with 14 bases spanning the gap. Germline V gives CDR1 LNHDA, CDR2 SQIVND (reference sequence). The CDR3 loop spans 14 amino acids. CDR3 sequence reads: CASSIPGHSDEQFF. DNA of the CDR3: TGTGCCAGTAGTATCCCTGGACATTCCGATGAGCAGTTCTTC.

The CDR3 protein is CASSRQPTYEQYF. The CDR3 DNA follows: TGTGCCAGCTCACGGCAGCCGACCTACGAGCAGTACTTC. The J gene is TRBJ2-7, the V gene TRBV18; D is unresolved. Trimming removed 4 bases at V and 2 bases at J, with 9 bases between. This CDR3 contains 13 residues. The germline CDR1 and CDR2 sequences are KGHSH and LQKENI.

This clone was picked up one time. The gene calls are TRBV7-8 and TRBJ2-7; 12 bases agree with TRBD2. The J segment lost 4 bases and the V segment lost 5 bases, leaving 6 bases of the junction unmatched. The germline gives CDR1 SGHVS, CDR2 FQNEAQ. This CDR3 region has 15 residues. CDR3 DNA: TGTGCCAGCAGCGGACGGACTAGCGGGGTGTACGAGCAGTACTTC. It encodes CASSGRTSGVYEQYF.

This chain links TRBV7-9 with TRBJ2-7; D is undetermined. CDR3 length equals 13 residues. V lost 0 bases to trimming and J lost 5 bases, with 8 bases between them. From germline, CDR1 is SEHNR and CDR2 FQNEAQ (reference sequence). This chain's CDR3 is CASSLALLHEQYF. CDR3 DNA: TGTGCCAGCAGCTTAGCGCTTCTGCACGAGCAGTACTTC.

The V gene is TRBV28, the J gene TRBJ2-7, with unresolved D. The CDR3 spans 14 residues. The germline gives CDR1 MDHEN, CDR2 SYDVKM. V lost 6 bases and J 3 bases, leaving 15 bases between the germline ends. The CDR3 loop is CASRADGIFYEQYF. The CDR3, as DNA: TGTGCCAGCAGGGCGGACGGAATATTCTACGAGCAGTACTTC.

The gene calls are TRBV21-1 and TRBJ2-5; the table's D call TRBD1 went unverified against the DNA. TRBV21-1 is described as a pseudogene. CDR3 length: 15 amino acids. This CDR3 is CASSKAGQGKETQYF. The CDR3 nucleotides read TGTGCCAGCAGCAAAGCGGGGCAGGGGAAAGAGACCCAGTACTTC.

V usage is TRBV10-2 and J usage is TRBJ1-5; D remains unclear. Trimming took 2 bases from V and 5 from J, leaving 13 bases between them. The germline CDR1 and CDR2 sequences are WSHSY and SAAADI. This CDR3 is 15 amino acids long. In nucleotides, the CDR3 is TGCGCCAGCAGTGAGAGTGGAGATACTTATCAGCCCCAGCATTTT. This encodes CASSESGDTYQPQHF.

This chain uses TRBV11-2 with TRBJ2-2; D is unresolved. Germline loops: CDR1 SGHAT, CDR2 FQNNGV. V lost 3 bases and J lost 0, with 14 bases in between. This CDR3 region has 17 residues. The CDR3 loop is CASSFPGTLANTGELFF. For the CDR3, the DNA is TGTGCCAGCAGCTTCCCCGGAACACTCGCGAACACCGGGGAGCTGTTTTTT.

The J gene is TRBJ2-2, the V gene TRBV9, with D tentatively TRBD1 or TRBD2 (5 bases each). Germline assignment: CDR1 SGDLS and CDR2 YYNGEE. Trimming removed 3 bases at V and 0 bases at J, with 12 bases between. The CDR3 runs 16 residues. The CDR3 protein is CASSETGTANTGELFF. Here the CDR3 DNA reads TGTGCCAGCAGCGAAACCGGGACGGCGAACACCGGGGAGCTGTTTTTT.

The rearrangement links TRBV2 to TRBJ1-1, with D uncertain. This CDR3 is built from 14 residues. V shed 1 base and J shed 4 bases, with 10 bases lying between them. Germline assignment: CDR1 SNHLY and CDR2 FYNNEI. The CDR3 loop reads CASSEEGARTEAFF. The CDR3 DNA reads TGTGCCAGCAGTGAAGAGGGCGCCCGCACTGAAGCTTTCTTT.

This clone has only one observation. The chain carries TRBV6-5 and TRBJ1-3; D is uncertain. The CDR3 is 14 residues long. Trimming shortened V by 6 bases and J by 0 bases, and 9 bases separated the two germline ends. Germline CDR1 and CDR2: MNHEY and SVGAGI. CDR3 loop: CASSSITSGNTIYF. CDR3 DNA sequence: TGTGCCAGCAGCTCCATAACCTCTGGAAACACCATATATTTT.

The chain is built from TRBV5-1 and TRBJ2-7; possible D gene TRBD1, 5 bases. The V gene's germline CDR1 is SGHRS and CDR2 YFSETQ. The CDR3 is made up of 13 amino acids. Between the trimmed V and J ends, which lost 0 bases and 2 bases, there was a span of 6 bases. The CDR3 bases are TGCGCCAGCAGCTTGGGGGGCACCTACGAGCAGTACTTC. This gives the protein CASSLGGTYEQYF.

The chain carries TRBV5-1 and TRBJ2-7, with 7 bases aligning to TRBD2. The CDR3 runs to 15 residues. The germline V gene has CDR1 SGHRS and CDR2 YFSETQ. Trimming cost V 1 base and J 2 bases; bases outside gene matches: 6. CDR3 loop: CASSLSGEGAYEQYF. Written as DNA, the CDR3 is TGCGCCAGCAGCTTGTCGGGGGAGGGTGCCTACGAGCAGTACTTC.

The V gene is TRBV28, the J gene TRBJ1-5, with TRBD1 as a possible D gene (6 bases). Germline loops: CDR1 MDHEN, CDR2 SYDVKM. This CDR3 has 15 amino acids. V was pared by 4 bases and J by 5 bases, with 15 bases between. The CDR3 region is CASSSDSGGHQPQHF. The CDR3 DNA reads as TGTGCCAGCAGTTCGGACAGCGGTGGGCATCAGCCCCAGCATTTT.

This CDR3 is CASSPPSGGAPETQYF. In nucleotides, the CDR3 is TGTGCCAGCAGCCCACCTAGCGGGGGGGCCCCAGAGACCCAGTACTTC. The chain uses TRBV9 and TRBJ2-5, with 12 bases lining up with TRBD2. With 4 bases clipped from V and 4 bases from J, the junction kept 8 bases outside the gene matches. The germline gives CDR1 SGDLS, CDR2 YYNGEE. CDR3 length: 16 residues.

This clone is a singleton in its sample. V gene TRBV6-5 combines with J gene TRBJ1-5, with D hard to call. CDR1 is MNHEY and CDR2 is SVGAGI in the germline V gene. The CDR3 consists of 14 residues. Trimming cost V 4 bases and J 6 bases, with 13 bases left between them. CDR3 amino acids: CASSSGGFSQPQHF. The DNA for the CDR3 is TGTGCCAGCAGTTCCGGCGGGTTTAGTCAGCCCCAGCATTTT.

The chain joins TRBV10-1 to TRBJ2-7; 9 bases map to TRBD2. V shed 2 bases, J shed 7 bases, and the junction held 9 bases outside the gene matches. The CDR3 consists of 15 residues. Looked up from germline, CDR1 is WNHNN and CDR2 is SYGVQD (reference sequence). The DNA of the CDR3 is TGCGCCAGCAGTGAGAGGGGACTAGCCCTACCAGAGCAGTACTTC. Residues: CASSERGLALPEQYF.

The chain employs TRBV27 and TRBJ2-1; 9 bases are a match to TRBD2. The CDR3 totals 15 residues. Germline V gives CDR1 MNHEY, CDR2 SMNVEV (reference sequence). J lost 8 bases, V lost 4 bases, and 9 bases had no gene match. This CDR3 is CASSSSGVPEYEQFF. CDR3 sequence (DNA): TGTGCCAGCAGTTCTAGCGGGGTCCCCGAATATGAGCAGTTCTTC.

This chain uses TRBV4-1 with TRBJ1-2; D remains unclear. This CDR3 has 16 amino acids. From germline, CDR1 is MGHRA and CDR2 YSYEKL. Trimming stripped 1 base from V and 0 bases from J, with 12 bases between. The CDR3 reads CASSQGREPTNYGYTF. CDR3 nucleotide sequence: TGCGCCAGCAGCCAAGGGAGGGAGCCGACTAACTATGGCTACACCTTC.

The chain carries TRBV5-1 and TRBJ2-3; TRBD2 aligns across 10 bases. The CDR3 has 16 residues. Germline-derived CDR1 and CDR2 are SGHRS and YFSETQ. J was trimmed by 2 bases and V by 2 bases; bases with no gene match: 5. Here the CDR3 DNA reads TGCGCCAGCAGCTTAGGGCTAGCGGGAGACACAGATACGCAGTATTTT. It yields the protein CASSLGLAGDTDTQYF. Full variable domain (remainder filled in from reference TRBV5-1 and TRBJ2-3): KAGVTQTPRYLIKTRGQQVTLSCSPISGHRSVSWYQQTPGQGLQFLFEYFSETQRNKGNFPGRFSGRQFSNSRSEMNVSTLELGDSALYLCASSLGLAGDTDTQYFGPGTRLTVL.

The V gene is TRBV5-6, the J gene TRBJ2-5; D might be TRBD1 (6 bases). V lost 0 bases and J lost 0, with 9 bases in between. The CDR3 loop spans 15 amino acids. Germline CDR1 and CDR2: SGHDT and YYEEEE. The CDR3 DNA is TGTGCCAGCAGCTTGGGGGGGCCTTACCAAGAGACCCAGTACTTC. Its protein product is CASSLGGPYQETQYF.

This clone appeared once. CDR3 loop: CASSLYNGGGRFEGQYF. The CDR3 DNA reads as TGTGCCAGCAGCCTATATAACGGAGGGGGCAGGTTTGAAGGGCAGTACTTC. The chain has TRBV5-6 and TRBJ2-7; D perhaps matches TRBD1 (7 bases). This CDR3 is 17 amino acids long. Deletions cut 4 bases from V and 9 bases from J, with 29 bases between. Germline CDR1 reads SGHDT; CDR2 reads YYEEEE.

The table lists this clone with a few counts. V usage is TRBV7-9 and J usage is TRBJ2-3, with 8 bases identical to TRBD2. The V gene's germline CDR1 is SEHNR and CDR2 FQNEAQ (reference sequence). This CDR3 has 14 residues. V dropped 6 bases and J dropped 2; count of bases not matched to a gene: 4. The CDR3 DNA reads TGTGCCAGCAGTCGAGCGGGAGCCACAGATACGCAGTATTTT. Its protein is CASSRAGATDTQYF.

The chain is built from TRBV7-9 and TRBJ2-5; 11 bases align to TRBD2. CDR3 length equals 15 residues. Germline CDR1 and CDR2: SEHNR and FQNEAQ (reference sequence). V dropped 5 bases and J dropped 2; count of bases not matched to a gene: 4. CDR3 coding DNA: TGTGCCAGCAGCCGGGGACTAGCGGCGCAAGAGACCCAGTACTTC. It specifies CASSRGLAAQETQYF.

The chain combines TRBV28 with TRBJ2-5; D is ambiguous. The length of the CDR3 is 15 residues. Trimming removed 5 bases at V and 4 bases at J, with 17 bases between. CDR1 is MDHEN and CDR2 is SYDVKM in the germline V gene. The CDR3 protein is CASSLLTTSAETQYF. As DNA, the CDR3 is TGTGCCAGCAGTCTCCTTACTACCTCCGCAGAGACCCAGTACTTC.